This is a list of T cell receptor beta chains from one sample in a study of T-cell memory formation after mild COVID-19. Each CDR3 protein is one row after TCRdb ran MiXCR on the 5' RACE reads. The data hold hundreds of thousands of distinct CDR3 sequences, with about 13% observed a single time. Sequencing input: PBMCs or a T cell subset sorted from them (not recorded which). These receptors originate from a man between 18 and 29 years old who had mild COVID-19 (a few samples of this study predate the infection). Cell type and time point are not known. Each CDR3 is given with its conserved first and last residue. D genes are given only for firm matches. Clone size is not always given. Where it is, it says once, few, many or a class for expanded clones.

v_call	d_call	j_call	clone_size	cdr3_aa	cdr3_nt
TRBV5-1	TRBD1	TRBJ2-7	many	CASKGQTYEQYF	TGCGCCAGCAAGGGACAGACCTACGAGCAGTACTTC
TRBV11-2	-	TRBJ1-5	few	CASSLGGTQPQHF	TGTGCCAGCAGCTTAGGGGGGACGCAGCCCCAGCATTTT
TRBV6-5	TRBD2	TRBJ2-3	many	CASSQLAGVTDTQYF	TGTGCCAGCAGTCAGCTAGCGGGGGTCACAGATACGCAGTATTTT
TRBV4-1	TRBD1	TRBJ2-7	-	CASSQDMTGNEQYF	TGCGCCAGCAGCCAAGACATGACAGGGAACGAGCAGTACTTC
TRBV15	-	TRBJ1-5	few	CATSRESGAGQPQHF	TGTGCCACCAGCAGAGAGTCCGGGGCGGGTCAGCCCCAGCATTTT
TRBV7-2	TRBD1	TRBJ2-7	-	CASSSGTGWYEQYF	TGTGCCAGCAGCTCAGGGACAGGGTGGTACGAGCAGTACTTC
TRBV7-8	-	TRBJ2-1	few	CASSLDRQEQFF	TGTGCCAGCAGCTTAGATCGGCAAGAGCAGTTCTTC
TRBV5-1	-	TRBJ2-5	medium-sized	CASSLEETQYF	TGCGCCAGCAGCTTGGAAGAGACCCAGTACTTC
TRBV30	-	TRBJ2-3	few	CAWNGGGLGDTQYF	TGTGCCTGGAATGGGGGGGGCCTGGGTGATACGCAGTATTTT
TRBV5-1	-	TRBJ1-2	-	CASRQGEGLDGYTF	TGCGCCAGCAGACAAGGGGAGGGACTAGATGGCTACACCTTC
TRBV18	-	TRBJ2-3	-	CASSRGTAWGDTQYF	TGTGCCAGCTCTCGTGGGACCGCTTGGGGAGATACGCAGTATTTT
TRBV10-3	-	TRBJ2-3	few	CAIKESNTDTQYF	TGTGCCATCAAAGAGTCTAACACAGATACGCAGTATTTT
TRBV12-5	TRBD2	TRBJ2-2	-	CASGLPSGGPGELFF	TGTGCTAGTGGTTTGCCCTCGGGGGGGCCCGGGGAGCTGTTTTTT
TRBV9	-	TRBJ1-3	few	CASSVGGGPGNTIYF	TGTGCCAGCAGCGTAGGTGGAGGGCCCGGAAACACCATATATTTT
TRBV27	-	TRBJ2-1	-	CASSYRTPNEQFF	TGTGCCAGCAGTTACCGGACTCCCAATGAGCAGTTCTTC
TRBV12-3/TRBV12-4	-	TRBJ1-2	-	CASSFMGLAYGYTF	TGTGCCAGCAGTTTTATGGGACTGGCCTATGGCTACACCTTC
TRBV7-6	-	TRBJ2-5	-	CASGPVGETQYF	TGTGCCAGCGGGCCGGTGGGGGAGACCCAGTACTTC
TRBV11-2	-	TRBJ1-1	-	CASSFQVSTEAFF	TGTGCCAGCAGCTTCCAGGTTAGCACTGAAGCTTTCTTT
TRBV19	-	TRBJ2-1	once	CASSISTEYNEQFF	TGTGCCAGTAGTATCTCGACAGAGTACAATGAGCAGTTCTTC
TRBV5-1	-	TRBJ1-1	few	CASSLAIGSRVNTEAFF	TGCGCCAGCAGCTTGGCCATCGGGTCTCGGGTGAACACTGAAGCTTTCTTT
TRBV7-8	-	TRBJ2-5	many	CASSLGVYQETQYF	TGTGCCAGCAGCTTAGGGGTTTACCAAGAGACCCAGTACTTC
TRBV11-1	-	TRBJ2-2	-	CASSLWSDTGELFF	TGTGCCAGCAGCTTATGGTCAGATACCGGGGAGCTGTTTTTT
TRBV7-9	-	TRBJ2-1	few	CASSVGSGRVLDEQFF	TGTGCCAGCAGCGTAGGGTCTGGCAGGGTATTGGATGAGCAGTTCTTC
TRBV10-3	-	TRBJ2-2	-	CAISERKLTGELFF	TGTGCCATCAGTGAAAGGAAACTCACCGGGGAGCTGTTTTTT
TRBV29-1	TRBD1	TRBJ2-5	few	CSVAGQGRETQYF	TGCAGCGTCGCGGGACAGGGCAGGGAGACCCAGTACTTC
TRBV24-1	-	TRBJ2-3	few	CATSGVTNTQYF	TGTGCCACCAGTGGAGTTACAAATACGCAGTATTTT
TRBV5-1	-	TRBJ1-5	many	CASSLGEERQPQHF	TGCGCCAGCAGCTTGGGAGAGGAGCGCCAGCCCCAGCATTTT
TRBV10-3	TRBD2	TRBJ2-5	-	CAISVRGGAGETQYF	TGTGCCATCAGTGTCCGCGGGGGGGCCGGGGAGACCCAGTACTTC
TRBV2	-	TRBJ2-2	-	CASIGLTPNTGELFF	TGTGCCAGCATCGGGCTAACACCGAACACCGGGGAGCTGTTTTTT
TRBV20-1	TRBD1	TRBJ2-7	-	CSASKGQGGYEQYF	TGCAGTGCTAGCAAAGGACAGGGAGGTTACGAGCAGTACTTC
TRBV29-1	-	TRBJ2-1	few	CSVESPASESDEQFF	TGCAGCGTTGAATCGCCGGCTAGCGAGTCCGATGAGCAGTTCTTC
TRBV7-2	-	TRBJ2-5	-	CASSPRAYQETQYF	TGTGCCAGCAGCCCCAGGGCGTACCAAGAGACCCAGTACTTC
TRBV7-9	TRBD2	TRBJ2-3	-	CASSISGGNNTQYF	TGTGCCAGCAGCATTAGCGGGGGCAACAATACGCAGTATTTT
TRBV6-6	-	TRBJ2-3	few	CASSYGVETQYF	TGTGCCAGCAGTTACGGCGTAGAGACGCAGTATTTT
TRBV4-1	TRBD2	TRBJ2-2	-	CASSTLRTSGGTNTGELFF	TGCGCCAGCAGCACCCTCCGGACTAGCGGGGGTACGAACACCGGGGAGCTGTTTTTT
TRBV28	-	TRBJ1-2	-	CASSAYYGYTF	TGTGCCAGCAGTGCTTACTATGGCTACACCTTC
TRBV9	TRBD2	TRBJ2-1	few	CASSVGTAGGYNEQFF	TGTGCCAGCAGCGTAGGGACGGCGGGGGGCTACAATGAGCAGTTCTTC
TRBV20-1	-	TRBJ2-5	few	CSARSDRETQYF	TGCAGTGCTAGATCGGACAGAGAGACCCAGTACTTC
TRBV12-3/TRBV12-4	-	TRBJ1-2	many	CASSFGYGYTF	TGTGCCAGCAGTTTCGGCTATGGCTACACCTTC
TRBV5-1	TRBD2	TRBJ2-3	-	CASSSGAGGSTDTQYF	TGCGCCAGCAGCTCTGGAGCGGGGGGAAGCACAGATACGCAGTATTTT
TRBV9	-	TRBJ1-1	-	CASSVGGIDTEAFF	TGTGCCAGCAGCGTAGGGGGGATCGACACTGAAGCTTTCTTT
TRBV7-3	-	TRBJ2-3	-	CASSLSPGDTQYF	TGTGCCAGCAGCTTAAGTCCGGGAGATACGCAGTATTTT
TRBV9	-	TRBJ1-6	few	CASSAVVGSPLHF	TGTGCCAGCAGCGCGGTTGTCGGATCACCCCTCCACTTT
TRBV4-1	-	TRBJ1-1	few	CASSQEVTGTEAFF	TGCGCCAGCAGCCAAGAAGTCACGGGCACTGAAGCTTTCTTT
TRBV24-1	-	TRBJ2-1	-	CATRQGGEDEQFF	TGTGCCACCAGACAGGGCGGAGAAGATGAGCAGTTCTTC
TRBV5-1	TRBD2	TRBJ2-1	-	CASSSSLAGPYNEQFF	TGCGCCAGCAGCTCCTCTCTAGCGGGGCCTTACAATGAGCAGTTCTTC
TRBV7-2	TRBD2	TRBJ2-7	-	CASSFLADRTYEQYF	TGTGCCAGCAGCTTCCTAGCGGATCGTACCTACGAGCAGTACTTC
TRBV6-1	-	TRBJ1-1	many	CASSEPWAGDMNTEAFF	TGTGCCAGCAGTGAACCTTGGGCAGGGGATATGAACACTGAAGCTTTCTTT
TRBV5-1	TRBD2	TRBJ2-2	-	CASRSPSGGSNTGELFF	TGCGCCAGCAGAAGCCCTAGCGGGGGGTCGAACACCGGGGAGCTGTTTTTT